This record covers a single TCR beta chain. This CDR3 spans 13 amino acids. Germline CDR1 and CDR2: MNHEY and SVGAGI. Deletions cut 5 bases from V and 2 bases from J, with 10 bases between. The record originates from a study of T cell responses to AZD1222 COVID-19 vaccine. Clones were sequenced by immunoSEQ multiplex PCR, and TCRdb holds only the in-frame ones, with some missing. The sample has some 140,000 clones, 90% to 95% seen once. Sequenced here: peripheral blood, sampled 28 days after the second AZD1222 dose. This TCR was recovered from an adult who received the AZD1222 COVID-19 vaccine. J is TRBJ2-7 and V is TRBV6-5; possibly TRBD2 for D (6 bases). Here the CDR3 reads CASSPGGPYEQYF. The CDR3, as DNA: TGTGCCAGCAGTCCCGGGGGACCCTACGAGCAGTACTTC.